These 6 T cell receptor beta chains share one sample of origin, sequenced in a study of blood T cells in healthy people across ages (dated by TCRdb to the mid-2010s). The method behind the library was 5' RACE. Sequenced using an Illumina HiSeq 2500. The second PCR ran for roughly 7 to 11 cycles and used a J-beta primer mix along with a sample-barcoded 5' primer. TCRdb itself trimmed the public reads at Q25 with fastp, ran MiXCR and retained productive beta chains. Every distinct CDR3 protein forms one entry, paired with its most common genes and DNA. This sample gives hundreds of thousands of distinct CDR3 sequences in total; under 30% of them show up just once. 8.7% of the sample is held by the ten biggest clonotypes. A further study also used this sample, focusing on T cells of mothers and their children.

Sequenced sample: blood. The receptor set was obtained from a boy younger than 18 in good health.

This clonotype was detected a few times. The CDR3 DNA reads TGTGCCAGCAGCGTAGCCCCCACTTACGAGCAGTACTTC. As protein: CASSVAPTYEQYF. The rearrangement uses TRBV9 and TRBJ2-5, with D unresolved. The end of the DNA aligns better with TRBJ2-7, so the J call may be wrong. The CDR3 contains 13 residues. CDR1 and CDR2 from the germline V gene are SGDLS and YYNGEE.

The chain has TRBV20-1 and TRBJ2-4, with a possible D match to TRBD2 (5 bases). Trimming removed 0 bases at V and 0 bases at J, with 9 bases between. CDR3 length equals 15 residues. Germline values: CDR1 DFQATT, CDR2 SNEGSKA (reference sequence). CDR3: CSARDGRVAKNIQYF. The CDR3 nucleotides are TGCAGTGCTAGAGATGGGAGAGTAGCCAAAAACATTCAGTACTTC.

V gene TRBV7-2 combines with J gene TRBJ2-1, with D possibly called TRBD1 or TRBD2 (6 bases each). The DNA end lines up better with TRBJ2-7; the J call may be wrong. Germline loops: CDR1 SGHTA, CDR2 FQGNSA. The CDR3 loop spans 15 amino acids. Written as DNA, the CDR3 is TGTGCCAGCAGCGAGTCCGGGGGCTTTACCTACGAGCAGTACTTC. This encodes CASSESGGFTYEQYF.

This clonotype was counted between two and nine times. The chain uses TRBV7-2 and TRBJ2-5; weak D call: TRBD2 (6 bases). V shed 6 bases and J shed 1 base, with 12 bases lying between them. Germline CDR1 reads SGHTA; CDR2 reads FQGNSA. The CDR3 extends over 14 amino acids. The CDR3 sequence is CASRRGTSQETQYF. CDR3 bases: TGTGCCAGCAGGAGAGGGACTTCCCAAGAGACCCAGTACTTC.

This chain connects TRBV12-3 or TRBV12-4 to TRBJ2-7; 7 bases agree with TRBD2. Trimming cost V 2 bases and J 5 bases; bases outside gene matches: 6. The CDR3 runs 14 residues. CDR3 in DNA: TGTGCCAGCAGTTTATTCAGCGGGAACCACGAGCAGTACTTC. Encoded protein: CASSLFSGNHEQYF.

V gene TRBV24-1 combines with J gene TRBJ2-5; D remains unclear. This CDR3 has 12 amino acids. The V gene's germline CDR1 is KGHDR and CDR2 SFDVKD. The V end was cut by 5 bases, the J end by 1 base, with 4 bases between. CDR3 nucleotides: TGTGCCACCAGTGGAGCCCAAGAGACCCAGTACTTC. Translating gives CATSGAQETQYF.